This TCR beta chain appears in the sequencing data of a study of cytomegalovirus exposure and HLA in healthy donors. This CDR3 is 14 amino acids long. Looked up from germline, CDR1 is SEHNR and CDR2 is FQNEAQ (reference sequence). V was shortened by 5 bases and J by 7 bases, with 16 bases between the two germline ends. In the PCR, 60 Vbeta and 13 Jbeta primers were used. TCRdb keeps only in-frame clones here, not all; method: immunoSEQ multiplex PCR. The table includes about 130,000 clones, about a sixth detected once. On this clone: The antigen remains unidentified.

Findings of the study overall: By a later analysis, the bulk of CMV-associated TCR beta chains appeared HLA-restricted.

The sample comprised PBMCs. The gene calls are TRBV7-9 and TRBJ2-3; a possible D gene is TRBD2 (6 bases). This TCR came from a female donor in good health and CMV-seropositive. The CDR3 sequence is CASSQTGGVHTQYF. CDR3 nucleotides: TGTGCCAGCAGCCAAACCGGGGGTGTGCATACGCAGTATTTT.